This is a list of T cell receptor beta chains from one sample in a study of regulatory T cells in long-lasting Graves disease. In TCRdb, the multiplex PCR reads were re-called with MiXCR into one record per CDR3 protein. This table has roughly 420,000 distinct CDR3 sequences, 13% to 15% appearing once. These data were also reused for a study on T cells in Graves' hyperthyroidism and ophthalmopathy.

This specimen was peripheral blood mononuclear cells (PBMCs), taken at new diagnosis, from a patient treated with antithyroid drugs. These receptors all stem from a woman aged 45 to 65 with Graves disease. CDR3s include the opening cysteine and the closing phenylalanine or tryptophan.

j_call | cdr3_length | v_call | cdr3_aa
TRBJ1-5 | 16 | TRBV5-8 | CASSLKKTATNQPQHF
TRBJ2-2 | 13 | TRBV7-3 | CASSSREAGELFF
TRBJ2-7 | 16 | TRBV7-8 | CASSLPLGLSSYEQYF
TRBJ2-1 | 15 | TRBV2 | CASGRDRGPYNEQFF
TRBJ1-1 | 15 | TRBV2 | CASSERGSALSEAFF
TRBJ1-4 | 14 | TRBV2 | CASTVGPENEKLFF
TRBJ2-3 | 11 | TRBV30 | CAWNREEAQYF
TRBJ2-1 | 11 | TRBV10-3 | CAISTDNEQFF
TRBJ2-3 | 15 | TRBV3-1 | CASSQSDWIGDTQYF
TRBJ1-1 | 14 | TRBV10-3 | CAISAGTGDTEAFF
TRBJ1-5 | 15 | TRBV4-1 | CASSQVDIRNQPQHF
TRBJ1-2 | 14 | TRBV10-2 | CASSSQGFNYGYTF
TRBJ2-5 | 15 | TRBV5-5 | CASSIGQGAWETQYF
TRBJ2-5 | 14 | TRBV5-1 | CASSSLTELETQYF
TRBJ2-5 | 16 | TRBV30 | CAWSEGLAGLQETQYF
TRBJ2-7 | 16 | TRBV7-9 | CASSPSTGQMTYEQYF
TRBJ2-5 | 15 | TRBV18 | CASSNPTTGKETQYF
TRBJ1-1 | 12 | TRBV28 | CASSLVNTEAFF
TRBJ2-1 | 15 | TRBV7-8 | CASSLVGQIYNEQFF
TRBJ1-2 | 17 | TRBV6-5 | CASSYSLVSGGVYGYTF
TRBJ2-7 | 14 | TRBV13 | CASRRGGRTYEQYF
TRBJ2-1 | 16 | TRBV14 | CASSHGPREDYNEQFF
TRBJ2-5 | 18 | TRBV24-1 | CATSDRRTGKGGMKTQYF
TRBJ2-5 | 14 | TRBV7-2 | CASSRQPAAEAQYF
TRBJ2-2 | 14 | TRBV7-9 | CASPIGGSTGELFF
TRBJ1-5 | 14 | TRBV3-1 | CASSQGHQNQPQHF
TRBJ1-3 | 16 | TRBV11-2 | CASSSSRRGSGNTIYF
TRBJ2-1 | 13 | TRBV24-1 | CATSDSRDHEQFF
TRBJ2-7 | 16 | TRBV29-1 | CSVARPGQSNSYEQYF
TRBJ2-1 | 15 | TRBV5-1 | CASSGASGRANEQFF
TRBJ2-2 | 16 | TRBV9 | CASSTRGTGNTGELFF
TRBJ2-7 | 13 | TRBV28 | CASSPGQGSEQYF
TRBJ1-5 | 14 | TRBV20-1 | CSAPRQGVGQPQHF
TRBJ2-1 | 15 | TRBV5-1 | CASSPDRGPSNEQFF
TRBJ1-1 | 13 | TRBV7-9 | CASRQGSNTEAFF
TRBJ2-5 | 13 | TRBV12-5 | CASGLARVMAQYF
TRBJ2-2 | 17 | TRBV4-1 | CASSRFTLSSNTGELFF
TRBJ2-3 | 16 | TRBV12-3/TRBV12-4 | CASTLGAGGSTDTQYF
TRBJ1-1 | 15 | TRBV9 | CASSVAGGRGTEAFF
TRBJ1-5 | 14 | TRBV2 | CASTRVDRNQPQHF
TRBJ2-3 | 19 | TRBV12-3/TRBV12-4 | CASSLPPQLAGGPGDTQYF
TRBJ2-1 | 14 | TRBV29-1 | CSATGTRGRNEQFF
TRBJ2-3 | 14 | TRBV12-3/TRBV12-4 | CASRTTGGTDTQYF
TRBJ1-6 | 15 | TRBV9 | CASSVDFGVNSPLHF
TRBJ2-7 | 17 | TRBV19 | CASSIPPGTSGNYEQYF
TRBJ2-2 | 16 | TRBV6-1 | CASNPLREDLTGELFF
TRBJ2-1 | 16 | TRBV5-1 | CASSGLAGGGHNEQFF
TRBJ2-2 | 14 | TRBV20-1 | CSAPSRNRAGELFF
TRBJ2-7 | 14 | TRBV11-2 | CASIEGDRESEQYF
TRBJ1-1 | 15 | TRBV28 | CASSLWAGEDTEAFF